This is a list of T cell receptor beta chains from one sample in a study of a mutant IDH1 vaccine in newly diagnosed glioma. Clones were read by immunoSEQ multiplex PCR, and TCRdb kept only the in-frame ones, dropping some. This table has approximately 100,000 clones, around nine tenths appearing once. The sequenced sample was PBMCs, obtained from a glioma patient treated with radiotherapy, temozolomide or both. These receptor sequences come from a woman in her fifties or sixties with glioma. The CDR3 runs from the conserved cysteine through the conserved F or W. The order of the fields is V gene, clone size, D gene, J gene, CDR3 protein, CDR3 DNA. A D gene is named only where the DNA matches it firmly. Rows give clone size only sometimes, using once, few, many, or a class for an expanded clone.

TRBV28	few	-	TRBJ2-7	CASSLGRGRQYF	TGTGCCAGCAGTTTAGGGAGGGGGCGGCAGTACTTC
TRBV30	-	-	TRBJ2-4	CAWSVDGVGNIQYF	TGTGCCTGGAGTGTAGACGGGGTCGGAAACATTCAGTACTTC
TRBV19	-	TRBD1	TRBJ2-3	CASSRSRGRLDTQYF	TGTGCCAGTAGTAGATCCAGGGGGCGCCTGGATACGCAGTATTTT
TRBV20-1	once	-	TRBJ2-7	CSVRGPLEQYF	TGCAGTGTCAGGGGCCCCCTGGAGCAGTACTTC
TRBV28	-	-	TRBJ2-7	CASTSLGGKRQYF	TGTGCCAGCACCTCATTAGGGGGGAAGCGGCAGTACTTC
TRBV10-3	-	-	TRBJ1-1	CAIGGSRENTEAFF	TGTGCCATCGGGGGGTCCCGGGAGAACACTGAAGCTTTCTTT
TRBV28	-	TRBD2	TRBJ2-1	CASSRQGTSGSNEQFF	TGTGCCAGCAGTAGACAGGGGACTAGCGGGAGCAATGAGCAGTTCTTC
TRBV6-1	-	TRBD1	TRBJ1-6	CASSPDRGYSPLHF	TGTGCCAGCAGTCCCGACAGGGGATATTCACCCCTCCACTTT
TRBV28	-	TRBD2	TRBJ2-7	CASSPGLAGVLQREQYF	TGTGCCAGCAGCCCTGGACTAGCGGGAGTCCTCCAGAGAGAGCAGTACTTC
TRBV11-2	-	TRBD2	TRBJ2-7	CASSRKPGLAGVQQYF	TGTGCCAGCAGCCGGAAACCGGGACTAGCGGGAGTTCAGCAGTACTTC
TRBV7-9	-	-	TRBJ2-5	CASSLEVRLYF	TGTGCCAGCAGCTTAGAAGTCCGCTTGTACTTC
TRBV4-2	-	-	TRBJ2-5	CASSQRGFVIETQYF	TGTGCCAGCAGCCAGAGAGGATTCGTGATCGAGACCCAGTACTTC
TRBV30	-	-	TRBJ1-4	CAWSLGGGATNEKLFF	TGTGCCTGGAGTTTGGGCGGCGGCGCAACTAATGAAAAACTGTTTTTT
TRBV27	-	TRBD1	TRBJ2-7	CASSLLGQGNHEQYF	TGTGCCAGCAGTTTACTTGGACAGGGGAACCACGAGCAGTACTTC
TRBV7-9	-	TRBD1	TRBJ2-7	CASKGQSYEQYF	TGTGCCTCCAAGGGACAGAGCTACGAGCAGTACTTC
TRBV27	-	TRBD1	TRBJ1-4	CASSLGQGVLSEKLFF	TGTGCCAGCAGCCTTGGACAGGGGGTCCTGAGTGAAAAACTGTTTTTT
TRBV5-1	-	-	TRBJ2-5	CASGRPPPHETQYF	TGCGCCAGCGGAAGACCCCCCCCGCACGAGACCCAGTACTTC
TRBV30	-	-	TRBJ1-1	CAWSKGLNTEAFF	TGTGCCTGGAGTAAGGGTCTGAACACTGAAGCTTTCTTT
TRBV28	-	-	TRBJ2-6	CASSRDTGRRVSGANVLTF	TGTGCCAGCAGCCGAGACACAGGGCGGAGGGTCTCTGGGGCCAACGTCCTGACTTTC
TRBV10-1	once	-	TRBJ2-1	CASSRDSGGSEQFF	TGCGCCAGCAGTCGTGACTCGGGGGGCAGTGAGCAGTTCTTC
TRBV5-6	-	-	TRBJ1-3	CASSSDVGTAGNTIYF	TGTGCCAGCAGCTCGGATGTCGGGACGGCTGGAAACACCATATATTTT
TRBV11-2	-	-	TRBJ1-1	CASTPGTEAFF	TGTGCCAGCACCCCGGGGACTGAAGCTTTCTTT
TRBV5-1	few	-	TRBJ2-2	CASSLGLMNTGELFF	TGCGCCAGCAGCTTGGGGCTGATGAACACCGGGGAGCTGTTTTTT
TRBV5-1	-	-	TRBJ2-1	CASSLGSKGFLNEQFF	TGCGCCAGCAGCTTGGGGTCAAAGGGATTCCTAAATGAGCAGTTCTTC
TRBV5-3	-	TRBD1	TRBJ1-5	CASSTTGARQPQHF	TGTGCCAGCAGCACTACAGGGGCGAGGCAGCCCCAGCATTTT
TRBV5-6	-	-	TRBJ1-4	CASSLKNGTNEKLFF	TGTGCCAGCAGCTTGAAGAACGGGACTAATGAAAAACTGTTTTTT
TRBV13	-	TRBD2	TRBJ2-7	CASSYTVGTNTYEQYF	TGTGCCAGCAGCTACACTGTAGGGACTAACACCTACGAGCAGTACTTC
TRBV27	-	-	TRBJ2-1	CASSSTGSYNEQFF	TGTGCCAGCAGTTCCACGGGGAGCTACAATGAGCAGTTCTTC
TRBV28	-	TRBD2	TRBJ2-1	CASSRRARSGRAYNEQFF	TGTGCCAGCAGCCGACGGGCGAGGAGCGGGAGGGCTTACAATGAGCAGTTCTTC
TRBV19	-	-	TRBJ2-7	CASSMGAGQYF	TGTGCCAGTAGTATGGGTGCCGGGCAGTACTTC
TRBV29-1	-	-	TRBJ1-4	CSVEGGNEKLFF	TGCAGCGTTGAGGGGGGGAATGAAAAACTGTTTTTT
TRBV7-9	-	TRBD1	TRBJ2-5	CASSPGQPQETQYF	TGTGCCAGCAGCCCGGGACAGCCTCAAGAGACCCAGTACTTC
TRBV11-2	-	TRBD1	TRBJ1-2	CASSPDRGLGYTF	TGTGCCAGCAGCCCTGACAGGGGGCTTGGCTACACCTTC
TRBV7-9	once	TRBD1	TRBJ2-7	CASSFDGTGGLWQYF	TGTGCCAGCAGCTTCGACGGGACAGGGGGCCTGTGGCAGTACTTC
TRBV28	-	-	TRBJ2-3	CASLNTDTQYF	TGTGCCAGCCTTAACACAGATACGCAGTATTTT
TRBV5-1	-	-	TRBJ2-4	CASSLDAKNIQYF	TGCGCCAGCAGCCTCGATGCCAAAAACATTCAGTACTTC
TRBV9	-	TRBD1	TRBJ2-5	CASSGTGGRHGETQYF	TGTGCCAGCAGTGGGACAGGGGGCCGACATGGAGAGACCCAGTACTTC
TRBV14	few	-	TRBJ2-2	CASSQARAGELFF	TGTGCCAGCAGCCAGGCAAGGGCCGGGGAGCTGTTTTTT
TRBV7-9	-	TRBD2	TRBJ2-4	CASSLTSGSPKNIQYF	TGTGCCAGCAGCTTGACTAGCGGGAGCCCCAAAAACATTCAGTACTTC
TRBV29-1	-	TRBD1	TRBJ2-2	CSIRQGPTGELFF	TGCAGCATTAGACAGGGGCCCACCGGGGAGCTGTTTTTT
TRBV6-1	-	-	TRBJ2-7	CASSEMGYSYEQYF	TGTGCCAGCAGTGAAATGGGATATTCCTACGAGCAGTACTTC
TRBV5-1	-	-	TRBJ1-2	CASNEGRFGGYTF	TGCGCCAGCAACGAGGGCAGGTTTGGGGGCTACACCTTC
TRBV28	-	-	TRBJ2-7	CASRTGLRGPYEQYF	TGTGCCAGCAGGACGGGACTTAGGGGTCCCTACGAGCAGTACTTC
TRBV30	-	-	TRBJ2-7	CAWKGTGTYEQYF	TGTGCCTGGAAAGGAACAGGGACCTACGAGCAGTACTTC
TRBV27	-	-	TRBJ1-1	CASSSWTNTEAFF	TGTGCCAGCAGTTCCTGGACTAACACTGAAGCTTTCTTT
TRBV28	-	TRBD1	TRBJ1-1	CASSIPTGGFTEAFF	TGTGCCAGCAGTATCCCCACAGGGGGCTTTACTGAAGCTTTCTTT
TRBV19	-	TRBD1	TRBJ1-1	CASSTGQLNTEAFF	TGTGCCAGTAGTACGGGACAGTTGAACACTGAAGCTTTCTTT
TRBV4-2	-	TRBD1	TRBJ2-1	CASSQEATGGRKDNEQFF	TGTGCCAGCAGCCAAGAGGCGACAGGGGGCAGGAAGGACAATGAGCAGTTCTTC
TRBV28	once	TRBD1	TRBJ1-2	CASSSGQERSYTF	TGTGCCAGCAGTTCAGGACAGGAGAGGAGCTACACCTTC
TRBV9	-	-	TRBJ2-1	CASSVTTSRSYNEQFF	TGTGCCAGCAGCGTAACCACTAGCCGATCCTACAATGAGCAGTTCTTC
TRBV20-1	-	-	TRBJ2-1	CSARHAGEQFF	TGCAGTGCCCGACACGCAGGGGAGCAGTTCTTC
TRBV28	-	TRBD2	TRBJ2-3	CASSPREASTDTQYF	TGTGCCAGCAGTCCTCGGGAGGCCAGCACAGATACGCAGTATTTT
TRBV5-8	-	-	TRBJ2-5	CASRESYQETQYF	TGTGCCAGCAGAGAATCGTACCAAGAGACCCAGTACTTC